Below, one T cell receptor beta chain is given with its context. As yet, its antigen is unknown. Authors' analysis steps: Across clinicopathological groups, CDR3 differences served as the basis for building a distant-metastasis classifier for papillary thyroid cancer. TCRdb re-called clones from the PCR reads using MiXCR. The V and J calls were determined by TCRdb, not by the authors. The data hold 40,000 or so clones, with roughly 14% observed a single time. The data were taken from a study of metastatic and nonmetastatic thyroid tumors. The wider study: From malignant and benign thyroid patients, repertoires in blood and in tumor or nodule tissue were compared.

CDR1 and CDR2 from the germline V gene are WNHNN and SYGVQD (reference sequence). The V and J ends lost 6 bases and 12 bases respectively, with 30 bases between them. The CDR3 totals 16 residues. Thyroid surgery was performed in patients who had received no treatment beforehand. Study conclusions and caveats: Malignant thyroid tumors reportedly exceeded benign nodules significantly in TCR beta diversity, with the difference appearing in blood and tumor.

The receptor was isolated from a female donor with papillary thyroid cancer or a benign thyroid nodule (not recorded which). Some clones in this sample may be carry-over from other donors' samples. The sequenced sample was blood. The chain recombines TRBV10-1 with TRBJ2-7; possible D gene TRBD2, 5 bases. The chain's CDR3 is CASSSEDGSPPYRAYF. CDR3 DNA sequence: TGCGCCAGCAGCTCGGAAGATGGGAGCCCCCCTTATCGTGCGTACTTC.